This T cell receptor beta chain was found in a study of radiation and T cells in renal cell carcinoma. Findings and limits, study-wide: From baseline, blood top tumor clonotypes peaked at 2 weeks post-radiation.

On this clone: No antigen is known for it.

CDR1 is LNHNV and CDR2 is YYDKDF in the germline V gene (reference sequence). Trimming cost V 0 bases and J 7 bases; bases outside gene matches: 4. CDR3 length equals 16 residues. TCRdb's table, derived via immunoSEQ multiplex PCR, lists solely in-frame clones and lacks some. Of roughly 100,000 clones in the sample, around 80% were seen once. Time point described: blood 4 weeks post-SBRT, at nephrectomy. Indicated treatment: 15 Gy SBRT to primary tumor, nephrectomy 4 weeks later. Nephrectomy followed 15 Gy stereotactic body radiation by 4 weeks. Blood was sampled at baseline, 2 weeks and 4 weeks after SBRT. The patient's renal cell carcinoma had clear cell pathology.

The origin of this receptor is a man in his fifties or sixties with renal cell carcinoma. The J gene is TRBJ2-1, the V gene TRBV15; 12 bases map to TRBD2. The sequencing here drew on blood, taken from a patient whose treatment included radiotherapy and nephrectomy. DNA of the CDR3: TGTGCCACCAGCAGAGATGGAACTAGCGGGAGGAATGAGCAGTTCTTC. Protein sequence: CATSRDGTSGRNEQFF.